These 5 T cell receptor beta chains were all obtained from the same sample, sequenced in a study of shared clonotypes between healthy human individuals. The table came from immunoSEQ multiplex PCR; TCRdb's copy has only in-frame clones and leaves some out. This sample carries a few million clones, approximately 93% of them seen once, and the ten largest clones take about 0.41%. The sample taken for sequencing was naive CD4+ T cells from PBMCs. The subset here: CD45RA+ positively selected. The receptors come from a man between 18 and 35 years old in good health. Some clones in this sample may be carry-over from other donors' samples.

The genes are TRBV10-2 and TRBJ2-7; D possibly corresponds to TRBD1 (5 bases). This CDR3 is 12 amino acids long. The germline V gene has CDR1 WSHSY and CDR2 SAAADI. The V and J ends lost 5 bases and 3 bases respectively, with 8 bases between them. CDR3 DNA: TGCGCCAGCAGTATCCAGGGCTACGAGCAGTACTTC. Translating it yields CASSIQGYEQYF.

This chain uses TRBV28 with TRBJ1-5; the D is unclear. Germline CDR1 MDHEN, CDR2 SYDVKM. V lost 9 bases to trimming and J lost 5 bases, with 17 bases between them. The CDR3 totals 14 residues. DNA of the CDR3: TGTGCCAGTACGTGGGCCGGAGGCGATCAGCCCCAGCATTTT. It codes for CASTWAGGDQPQHF.

V gene TRBV30 combines with J gene TRBJ2-1; 15 positions agree with TRBD2. Unmatched junction bases numbered 10, after V lost 7 bases and J lost 3 bases. This CDR3 contains 17 residues. Germline V gene sequence: CDR1 GTSNPN, CDR2 SVGIG (reference sequence). CDR3 sequence: CASRGTSGRLGYNEQFF. The CDR3, as DNA: TGTGCCTCACGGGGGACTAGCGGGAGGTTGGGCTACAATGAGCAGTTCTTC.

The chain is built from TRBV13 and TRBJ2-3; D might be TRBD2 (5 bases). The germline V gene encodes CDR1 PRHDT and CDR2 FYEKMQ (reference sequence). The V end lost 9 bases, the J end lost 4 bases, and 26 bases lay between the germline ends. The length of the CDR3 is 17 residues. The CDR3 is CASALSLLVTLADTQYF. The CDR3 nucleotides read TGTGCCAGTGCGTTGAGTCTACTAGTAACCTTGGCAGATACGCAGTATTTT.

The V gene is TRBV6-6, the J gene TRBJ1-4; 8 bases fit TRBD1. CDR3 length: 15 amino acids. J gave up 6 bases and V 4 bases, and 7 bases lay outside the gene matches. Per germline, CDR1 MNHNY and CDR2 SVGAGI (reference sequence). The CDR3 DNA reads as TGTGCCAGCAGTTGGGGCAGGGGGCTCGATGAAAAACTGTTTTTT. This encodes CASSWGRGLDEKLFF.